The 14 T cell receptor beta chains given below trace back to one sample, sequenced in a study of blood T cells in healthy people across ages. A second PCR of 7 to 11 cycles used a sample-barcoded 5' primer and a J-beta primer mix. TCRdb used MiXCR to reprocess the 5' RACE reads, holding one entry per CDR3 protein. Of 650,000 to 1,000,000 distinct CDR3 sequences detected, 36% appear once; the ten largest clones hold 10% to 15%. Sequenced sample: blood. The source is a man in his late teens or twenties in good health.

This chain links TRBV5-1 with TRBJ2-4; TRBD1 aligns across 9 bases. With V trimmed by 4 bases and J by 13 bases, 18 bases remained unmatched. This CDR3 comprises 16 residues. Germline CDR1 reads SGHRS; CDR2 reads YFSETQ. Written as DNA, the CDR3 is TGCGCCAGCAGCAAAGTCTCGGGACAGGGCCCTCGGGAGCAGTACTTC. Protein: CASSKVSGQGPREQYF. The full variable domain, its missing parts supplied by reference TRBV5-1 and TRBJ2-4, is KAGVTQTPRYLIKTRGQQVTLSCSPISGHRSVSWYQQTPGQGLQFLFEYFSETQRNKGNFPGRFSGRQFSNSRSEMNVSTLELGDSALYLCASSKVSGQGPREQYFGAGTRLSVL.

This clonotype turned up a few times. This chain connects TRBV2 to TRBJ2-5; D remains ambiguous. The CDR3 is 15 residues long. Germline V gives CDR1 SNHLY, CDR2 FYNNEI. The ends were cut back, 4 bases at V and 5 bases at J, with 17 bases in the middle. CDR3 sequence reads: CASSAPGLSSETQYF. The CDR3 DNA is TGTGCCAGCAGTGCCCCCGGTTTGAGTTCTGAGACCCAGTACTTC.

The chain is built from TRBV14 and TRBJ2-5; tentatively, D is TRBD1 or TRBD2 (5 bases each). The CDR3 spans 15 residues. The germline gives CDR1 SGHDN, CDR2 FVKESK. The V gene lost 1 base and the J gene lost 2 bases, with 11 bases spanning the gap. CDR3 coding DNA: TGTGCCAGCAGCCAAGGGGACGGACGACAAGAGACCCAGTACTTC. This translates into CASSQGDGRQETQYF.

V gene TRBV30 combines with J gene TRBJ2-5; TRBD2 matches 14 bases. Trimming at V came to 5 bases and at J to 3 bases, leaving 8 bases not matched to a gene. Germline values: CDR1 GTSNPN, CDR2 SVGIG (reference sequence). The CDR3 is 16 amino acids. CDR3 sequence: CAWQGLAGEMKETQYF. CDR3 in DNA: TGTGCCTGGCAGGGACTAGCGGGGGAGATGAAAGAGACCCAGTACTTC.

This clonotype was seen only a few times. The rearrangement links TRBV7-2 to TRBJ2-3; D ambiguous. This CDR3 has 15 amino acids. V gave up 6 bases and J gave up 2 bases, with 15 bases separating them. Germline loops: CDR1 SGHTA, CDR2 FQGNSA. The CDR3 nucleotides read TGTGCCAGCAGGACCCCAGCCTCCAACACAGATACGCAGTATTTT. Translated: CASRTPASNTDTQYF.

CDR3: CSARQTGLRGELFF. CDR3 nucleotide sequence: TGCAGTGCTAGGCAAACAGGGTTGCGCGGGGAGCTGTTTTTT. V usage is TRBV20-1 and J usage is TRBJ2-2; a weak D match, TRBD1 (6 bases). Germline CDR1 is DFQATT and CDR2 is SNEGSKA (reference sequence). The CDR3 runs to 14 residues. V was pared by 3 bases and J by 7 bases, with 15 bases between.

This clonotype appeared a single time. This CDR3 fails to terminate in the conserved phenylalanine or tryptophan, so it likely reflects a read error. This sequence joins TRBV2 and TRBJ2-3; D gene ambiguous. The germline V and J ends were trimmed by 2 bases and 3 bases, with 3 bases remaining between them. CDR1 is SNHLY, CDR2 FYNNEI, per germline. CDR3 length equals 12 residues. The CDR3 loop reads CASSEWTDTQYL. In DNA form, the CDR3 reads TGTGCCAGCAGTGAATGGACAGATACGCAGTATCTT.

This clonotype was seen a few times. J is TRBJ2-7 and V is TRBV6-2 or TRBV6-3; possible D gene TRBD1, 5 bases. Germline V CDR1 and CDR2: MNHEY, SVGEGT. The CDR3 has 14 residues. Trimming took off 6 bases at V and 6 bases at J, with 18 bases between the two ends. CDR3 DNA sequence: TGTGCCAGCAGGACCGGACACTTTATAGCCGAGCAGTACTTC. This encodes CASRTGHFIAEQYF.

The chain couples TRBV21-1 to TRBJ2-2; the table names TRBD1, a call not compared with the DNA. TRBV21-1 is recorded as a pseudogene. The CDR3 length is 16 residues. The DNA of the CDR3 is TGTGCCAGCACCCAGTCTAAGGGGGGCAACACCGGGGAGCTGTTTTTT. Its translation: CASTQSKGGNTGELFF.

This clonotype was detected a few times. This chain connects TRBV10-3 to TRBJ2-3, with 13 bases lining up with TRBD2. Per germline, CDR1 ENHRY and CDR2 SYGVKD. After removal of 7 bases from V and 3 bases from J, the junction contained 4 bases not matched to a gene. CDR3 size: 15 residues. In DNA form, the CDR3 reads TGTGCCATCAAAGGACTAGCGGGGGAGACAGATACGCAGTATTTT. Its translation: CAIKGLAGETDTQYF.

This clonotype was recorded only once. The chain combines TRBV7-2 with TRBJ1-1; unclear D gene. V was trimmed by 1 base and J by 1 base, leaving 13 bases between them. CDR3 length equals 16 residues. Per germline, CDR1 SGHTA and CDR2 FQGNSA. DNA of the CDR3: TGTGCCAGCAGCTTAGTCGGAGACTTCACGAACACTGAAGCTTTCTTT. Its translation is CASSLVGDFTNTEAFF.

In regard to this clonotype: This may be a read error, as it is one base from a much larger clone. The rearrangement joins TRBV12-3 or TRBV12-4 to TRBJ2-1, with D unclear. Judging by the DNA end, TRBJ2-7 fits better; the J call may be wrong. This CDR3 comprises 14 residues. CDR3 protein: CASSTWAAYNEQYF. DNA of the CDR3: TGTGCCAGCAGTACATGGGCTGCCTACAATGAGCAGTACTTC.

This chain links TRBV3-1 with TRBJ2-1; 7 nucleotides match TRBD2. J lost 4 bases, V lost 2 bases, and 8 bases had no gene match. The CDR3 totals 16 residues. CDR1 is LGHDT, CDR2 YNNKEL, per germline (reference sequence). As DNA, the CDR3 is TGTGCCAGCAGCCAATGGACGGGGGGAAGATACAATGAGCAGTTCTTC. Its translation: CASSQWTGGRYNEQFF.

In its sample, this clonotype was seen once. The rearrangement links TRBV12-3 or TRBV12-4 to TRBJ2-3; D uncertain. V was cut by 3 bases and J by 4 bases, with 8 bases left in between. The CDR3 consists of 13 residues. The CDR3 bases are TGTGCCAGCAGTTTGTCGTCTTCAGATACGCAGTATTTT. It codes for CASSLSSSDTQYF.